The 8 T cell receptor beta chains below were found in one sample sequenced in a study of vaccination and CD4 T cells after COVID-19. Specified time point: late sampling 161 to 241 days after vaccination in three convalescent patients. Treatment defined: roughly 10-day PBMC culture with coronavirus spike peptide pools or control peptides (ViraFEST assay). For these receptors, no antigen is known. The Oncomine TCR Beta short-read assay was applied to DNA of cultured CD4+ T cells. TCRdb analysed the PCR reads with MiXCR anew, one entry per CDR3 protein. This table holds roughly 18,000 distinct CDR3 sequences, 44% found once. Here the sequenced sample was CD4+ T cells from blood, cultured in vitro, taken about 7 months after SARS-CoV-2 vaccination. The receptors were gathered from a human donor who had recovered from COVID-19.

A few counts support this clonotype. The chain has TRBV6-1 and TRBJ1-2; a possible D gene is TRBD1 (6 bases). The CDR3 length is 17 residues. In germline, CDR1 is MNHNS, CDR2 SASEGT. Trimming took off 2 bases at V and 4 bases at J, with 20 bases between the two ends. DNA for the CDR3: TGTGCCAGCAGTGAACCGGGACACACCCCAGGAGGCTATGGCTACACCTTC. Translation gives CASSEPGHTPGGYGYTF.

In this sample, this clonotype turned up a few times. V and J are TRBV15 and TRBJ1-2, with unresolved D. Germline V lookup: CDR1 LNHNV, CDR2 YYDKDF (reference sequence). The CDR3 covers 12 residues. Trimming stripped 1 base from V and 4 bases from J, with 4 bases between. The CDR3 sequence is CATSRGGYGYTF. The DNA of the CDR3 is TGTGCCACCAGCAGAGGCGGCTATGGCTACACCTTC. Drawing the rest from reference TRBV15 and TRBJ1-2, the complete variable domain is DAMVIQNPRYQVTQFGKPVTLSCSQTLNHNVMYWYQQKSSQAPKLLFHYYDKDFNNEADTPDNFQSRRPNTSFCFLDIRSPGLGDTAMYLCATSRGGYGYTFGSGTRLTVV.

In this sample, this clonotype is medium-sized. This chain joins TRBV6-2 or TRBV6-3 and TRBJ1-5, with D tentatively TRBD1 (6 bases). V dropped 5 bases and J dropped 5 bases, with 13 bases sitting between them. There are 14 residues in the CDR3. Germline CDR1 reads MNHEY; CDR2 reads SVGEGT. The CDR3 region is CASSAQGWYQPQHF. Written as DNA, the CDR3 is TGTGCCAGCAGTGCACAGGGTTGGTATCAGCCCCAGCATTTT.

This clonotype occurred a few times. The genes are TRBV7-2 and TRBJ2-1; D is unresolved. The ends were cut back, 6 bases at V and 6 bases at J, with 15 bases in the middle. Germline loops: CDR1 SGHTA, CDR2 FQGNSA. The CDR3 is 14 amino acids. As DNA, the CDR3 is TGTGCCAGCAGTCCCACCCGCCGGGCCAATGAGCAGTTCTTC. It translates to CASSPTRRANEQFF.

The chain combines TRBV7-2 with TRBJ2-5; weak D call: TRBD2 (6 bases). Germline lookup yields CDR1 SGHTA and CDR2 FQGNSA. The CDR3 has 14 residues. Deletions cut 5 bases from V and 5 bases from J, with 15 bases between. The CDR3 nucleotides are TGTGCCAGCAGCCAGTACGGGGGAGGTGAGACCCAGTACTTC. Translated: CASSQYGGGETQYF.

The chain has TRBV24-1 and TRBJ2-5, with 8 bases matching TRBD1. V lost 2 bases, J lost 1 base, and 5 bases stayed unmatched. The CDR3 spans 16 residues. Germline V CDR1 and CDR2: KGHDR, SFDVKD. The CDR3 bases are TGTGCCACCAGTGATTGGGGACAGGAGTTCCAAGAGACCCAGTACTTC. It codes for CATSDWGQEFQETQYF.

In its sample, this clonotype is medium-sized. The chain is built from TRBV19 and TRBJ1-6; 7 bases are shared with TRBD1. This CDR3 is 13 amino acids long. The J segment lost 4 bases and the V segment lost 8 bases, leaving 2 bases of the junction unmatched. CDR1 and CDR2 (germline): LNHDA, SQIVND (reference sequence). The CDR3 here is CASGGQYNSPLHF. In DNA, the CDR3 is TGTGCCAGTGGGGGACAGTATAATTCACCCCTCCACTTT.

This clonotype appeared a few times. CDR3: CSARDQVINTEAFF. The CDR3, as DNA: TGCAGTGCTAGAGACCAGGTGATAAACACTGAAGCTTTCTTT. This sequence joins TRBV20-1 and TRBJ1-1; D gene uncertain. This CDR3 has 14 residues. The V gene lost 0 bases and the J gene lost 2 bases, with 10 bases spanning the gap. In germline, CDR1 is DFQATT, CDR2 SNEGSKA (reference sequence).